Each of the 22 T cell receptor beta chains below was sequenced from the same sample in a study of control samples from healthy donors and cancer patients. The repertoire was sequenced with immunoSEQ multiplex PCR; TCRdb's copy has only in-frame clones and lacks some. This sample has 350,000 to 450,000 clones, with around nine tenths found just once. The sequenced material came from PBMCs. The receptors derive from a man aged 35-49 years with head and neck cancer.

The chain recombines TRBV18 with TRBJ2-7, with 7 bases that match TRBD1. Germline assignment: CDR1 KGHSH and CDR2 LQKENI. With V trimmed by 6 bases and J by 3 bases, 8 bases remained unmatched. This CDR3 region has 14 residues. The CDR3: CASSIGQANYEQYF. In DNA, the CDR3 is TGTGCCAGCTCGATAGGACAGGCGAACTACGAGCAGTACTTC.

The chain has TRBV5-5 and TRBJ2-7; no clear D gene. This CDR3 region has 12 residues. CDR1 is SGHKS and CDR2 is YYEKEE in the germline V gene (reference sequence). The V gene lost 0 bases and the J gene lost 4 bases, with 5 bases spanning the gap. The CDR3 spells CASSLVQYEQYF. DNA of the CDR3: TGTGCCAGCAGCTTGGTCCAATACGAGCAGTACTTC.

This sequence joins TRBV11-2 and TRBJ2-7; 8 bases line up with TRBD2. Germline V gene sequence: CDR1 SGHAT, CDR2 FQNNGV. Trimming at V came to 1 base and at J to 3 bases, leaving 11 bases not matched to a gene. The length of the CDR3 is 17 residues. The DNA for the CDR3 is TGTGCCAGCAGCTTAGCTTCCGGGACTAGTCCCCGCTACGAGCAGTACTTC. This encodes CASSLASGTSPRYEQYF.

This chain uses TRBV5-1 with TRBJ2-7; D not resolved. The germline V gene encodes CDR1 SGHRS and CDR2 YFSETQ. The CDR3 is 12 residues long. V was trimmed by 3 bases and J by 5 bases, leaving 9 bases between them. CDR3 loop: CASSYSSHEQYF. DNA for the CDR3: TGCGCCAGCAGCTATAGTTCCCACGAGCAGTACTTC.

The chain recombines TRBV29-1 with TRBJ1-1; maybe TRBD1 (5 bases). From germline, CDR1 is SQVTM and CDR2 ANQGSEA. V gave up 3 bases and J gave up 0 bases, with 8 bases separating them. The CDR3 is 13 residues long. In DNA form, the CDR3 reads TGCAGCGTTGACGCAGGGCTGAACACTGAAGCTTTCTTT. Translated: CSVDAGLNTEAFF.

The DNA of the CDR3 is TGTGCCAGCAGTCTCAGGGTAGTTTCTGAAGCTTTCTTT. Its translation: CASSLRVVSEAFF. This chain uses TRBV12-3 or TRBV12-4 with TRBJ1-1; D might be TRBD1 (5 bases). This CDR3 is 13 amino acids long. The V and J ends lost 5 bases and 6 bases respectively, with 13 bases between them.

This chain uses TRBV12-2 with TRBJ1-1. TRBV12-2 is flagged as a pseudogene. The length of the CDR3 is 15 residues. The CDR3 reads CASRRSWSANTEAFF. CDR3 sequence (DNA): TGTGCAAGTCGCCGATCCTGGTCTGCGAACACTGAAGCTTTCTTT.

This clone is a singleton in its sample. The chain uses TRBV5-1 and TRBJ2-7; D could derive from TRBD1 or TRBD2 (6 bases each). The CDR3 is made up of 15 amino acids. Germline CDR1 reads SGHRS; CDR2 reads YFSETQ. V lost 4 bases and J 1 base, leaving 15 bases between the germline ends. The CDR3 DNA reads TGCGCCAGCAGCCTGGAGTGGAGGGGGTCCTACGAGCAGTACTTC. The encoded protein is CASSLEWRGSYEQYF.

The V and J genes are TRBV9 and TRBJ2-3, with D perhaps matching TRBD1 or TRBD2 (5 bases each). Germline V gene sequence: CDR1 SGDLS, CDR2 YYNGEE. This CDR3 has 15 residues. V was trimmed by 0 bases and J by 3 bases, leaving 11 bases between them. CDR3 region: CASSVDRGETDTQYF. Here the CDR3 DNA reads TGTGCCAGCAGCGTAGATAGGGGAGAAACAGATACGCAGTATTTT.

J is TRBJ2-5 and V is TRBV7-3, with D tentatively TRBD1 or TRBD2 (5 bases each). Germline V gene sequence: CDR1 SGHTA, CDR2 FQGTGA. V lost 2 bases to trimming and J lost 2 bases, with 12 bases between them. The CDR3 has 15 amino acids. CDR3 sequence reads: CASSLDGREQETQYF. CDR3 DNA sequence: TGTGCCAGCAGCTTAGATGGCAGGGAGCAAGAGACCCAGTACTTC. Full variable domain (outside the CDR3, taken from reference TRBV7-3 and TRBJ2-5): GAGVSQTPSNKVTEKGKYVELRCDPISGHTALYWYRQSLGQGPEFLIYFQGTGAADDSGLPNDRFFAVRPEGSVSTLKIQRTERGDSAVYLCASSLDGREQETQYFGPGTRLLVL.

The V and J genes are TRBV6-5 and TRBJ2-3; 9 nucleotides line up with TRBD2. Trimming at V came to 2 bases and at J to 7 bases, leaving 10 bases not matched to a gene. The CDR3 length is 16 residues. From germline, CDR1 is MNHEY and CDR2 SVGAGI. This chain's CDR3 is CASSYGPRRGGNTQYF. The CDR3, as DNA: TGTGCCAGCAGTTACGGTCCCAGGCGGGGGGGGAATACGCAGTATTTT.

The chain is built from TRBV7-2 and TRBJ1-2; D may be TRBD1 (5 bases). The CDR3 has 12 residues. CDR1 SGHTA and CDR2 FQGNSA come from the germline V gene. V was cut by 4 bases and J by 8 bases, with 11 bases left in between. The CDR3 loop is CASSSVRGGYTF. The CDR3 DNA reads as TGTGCCAGCAGCTCAGTCCGGGGCGGCTACACCTTC.

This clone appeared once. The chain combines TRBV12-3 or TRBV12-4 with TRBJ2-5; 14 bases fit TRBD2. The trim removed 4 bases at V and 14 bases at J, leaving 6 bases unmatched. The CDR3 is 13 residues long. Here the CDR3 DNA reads TGTGCCAGCAGTTCGGGACTAGCGGGAGACTGCTACTTC. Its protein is CASSSGLAGDCYF.

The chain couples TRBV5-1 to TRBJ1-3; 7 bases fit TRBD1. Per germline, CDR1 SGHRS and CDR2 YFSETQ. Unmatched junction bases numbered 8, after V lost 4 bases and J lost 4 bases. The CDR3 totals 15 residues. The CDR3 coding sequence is TGCGCCAGCAGCACTGGGGGGACAGCAGGAAACACCATATATTTT. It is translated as CASSTGGTAGNTIYF.

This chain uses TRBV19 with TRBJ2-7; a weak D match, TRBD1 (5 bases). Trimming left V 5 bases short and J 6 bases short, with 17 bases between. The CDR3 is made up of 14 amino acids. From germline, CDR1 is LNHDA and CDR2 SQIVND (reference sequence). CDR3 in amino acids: CASSSAGRAIEQYF. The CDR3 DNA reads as TGTGCCAGTAGTTCGGCCGGCAGGGCAATCGAGCAGTACTTC.

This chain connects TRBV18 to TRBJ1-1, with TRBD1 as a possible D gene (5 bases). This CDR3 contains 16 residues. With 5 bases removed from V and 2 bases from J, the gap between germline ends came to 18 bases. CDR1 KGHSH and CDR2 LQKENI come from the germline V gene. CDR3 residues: CASSGTLLGSNTEAFF. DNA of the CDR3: TGTGCCAGCTCAGGGACCCTCTTGGGCAGCAACACTGAAGCTTTCTTT.

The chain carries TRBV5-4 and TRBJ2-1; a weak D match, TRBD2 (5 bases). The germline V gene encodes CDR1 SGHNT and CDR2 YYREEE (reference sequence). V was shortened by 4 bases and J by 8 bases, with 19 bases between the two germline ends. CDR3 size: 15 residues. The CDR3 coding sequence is TGTGCCAGCAGCCCCTCAGCGGCCTCACCGCATGAGCAGTTCTTC. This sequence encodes CASSPSAASPHEQFF.

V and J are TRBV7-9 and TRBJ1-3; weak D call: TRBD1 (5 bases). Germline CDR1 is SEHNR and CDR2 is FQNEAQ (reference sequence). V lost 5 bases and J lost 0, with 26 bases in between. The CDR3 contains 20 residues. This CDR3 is CASSTTEIYRDLSSGNTIYF. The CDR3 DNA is TGTGCCAGCAGCACGACAGAGATATATCGGGACCTATCCTCTGGAAACACCATATATTTT. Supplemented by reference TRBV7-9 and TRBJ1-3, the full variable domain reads DTGVSQNPRHKITKRGQNVTFRCDPISEHNRLYWYRQTLGQGPEFLTYFQNEAQLEKSRLLSDRFSAERPKGSFSTLEIQRTEQGDSAMYLCASSTTEIYRDLSSGNTIYFGEGSWLTVV.

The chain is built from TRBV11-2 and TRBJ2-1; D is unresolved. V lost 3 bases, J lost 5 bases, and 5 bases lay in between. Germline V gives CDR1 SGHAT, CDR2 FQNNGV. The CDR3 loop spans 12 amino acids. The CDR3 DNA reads TGTGCCAGCAGCTTGCAGAACAATGAGCAGTTCTTC. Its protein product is CASSLQNNEQFF. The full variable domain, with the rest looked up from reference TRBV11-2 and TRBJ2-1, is EAGVAQSPRYKIIEKRQSVAFWCNPISGHATLYWYQQILGQGPKLLIQFQNNGVVDDSQLPKDRFSAERLKGVDSTLKIQPAKLEDSAVYLCASSLQNNEQFFGPGTRLTVL.

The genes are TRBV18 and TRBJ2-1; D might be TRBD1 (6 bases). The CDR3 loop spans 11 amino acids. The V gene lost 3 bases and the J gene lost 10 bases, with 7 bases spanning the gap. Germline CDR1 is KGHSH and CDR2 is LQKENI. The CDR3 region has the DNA TGTGCCAGCTCACCCGGACAGGAGCAGTTCTTC. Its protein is CASSPGQEQFF.

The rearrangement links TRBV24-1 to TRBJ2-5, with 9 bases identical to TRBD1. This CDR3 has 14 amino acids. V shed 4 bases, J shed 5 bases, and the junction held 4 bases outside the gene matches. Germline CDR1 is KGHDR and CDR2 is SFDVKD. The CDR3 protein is CATSDPGQGETQYF. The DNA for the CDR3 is TGTGCCACCAGTGACCCGGGACAGGGTGAGACCCAGTACTTC.

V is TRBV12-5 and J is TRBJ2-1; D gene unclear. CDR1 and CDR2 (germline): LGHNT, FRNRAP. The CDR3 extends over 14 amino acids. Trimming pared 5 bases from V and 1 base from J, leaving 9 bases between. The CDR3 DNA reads TGTGCTAGTGGTCCCCTAGGGTCCTACAATGAGCAGTTCTTC. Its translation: CASGPLGSYNEQFF. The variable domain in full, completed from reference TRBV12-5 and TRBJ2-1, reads DARVTQTPRHKVTEMGQEVTMRCQPILGHNTVFWYRQTMMQGLELLAYFRNRAPLDDSGMPKDRFSAEMPDATLATLKIQPSEPRDSAVYFCASGPLGSYNEQFFGPGTRLTVL.